This T cell receptor (beta chain) was sequenced during a study of blood T cell repertoires in COVID-19. Profiled with immunoSEQ multiplex PCR; TCRdb holds only in-frame clones, not every one. The sample holds about 49,000 clones, 81% seen once. V lost 4 bases, J lost 9 bases, and 4 bases lay in between. The length of the CDR3 is 9 residues. Enrollment of patients from Seattle took place during active infection, with longitudinal follow-up. V is TRBV23-1 and J is TRBJ2-7, with D hard to call. TRBV23-1 is flagged as an ORF with uncertain function. Sequencing input: peripheral blood. The sequence was obtained from a woman aged 80 or over with COVID-19, enrolled during active disease. DNA for the CDR3: TGCGCCAGCAGTCCCCGGCAGTACTTC. This encodes CASSPRQYF.